This T cell receptor beta chain came from a study of blood T cell repertoires in COVID-19. Looking at the study overall: The analysed material was cDNA or gDNA that came from T cells, B-cell-depleted T cells, or PBMCs.

The CDR3 length is 16 residues. Unmatched junction bases numbered 6, after V lost 4 bases and J lost 0 bases. Germline values: CDR1 LNHDA, CDR2 SQIVND (reference sequence). This clone was detected only a few times. As originally analysed: How many nucleated cells were present was estimated from reference gene primer amplification. Profiled with immunoSEQ multiplex PCR; TCRdb holds only in-frame clones, not every one. The DNA was the basis for D and trimming; V, J and clone size are from that table. In the table there are under 200,000 clones, more than 75% of which are singletons. The receptor's source is an older woman with COVID-19, enrolled during active disease. The sequencing sample was made of peripheral blood. The J gene is TRBJ1-1, the V gene TRBV19; 9 bases align to TRBD1. Here the CDR3 reads CASSKPGQGMNTEAFF. CDR3 coding DNA: TGTGCCAGTAGTAAGCCGGGACAGGGTATGAACACTGAAGCTTTCTTT.